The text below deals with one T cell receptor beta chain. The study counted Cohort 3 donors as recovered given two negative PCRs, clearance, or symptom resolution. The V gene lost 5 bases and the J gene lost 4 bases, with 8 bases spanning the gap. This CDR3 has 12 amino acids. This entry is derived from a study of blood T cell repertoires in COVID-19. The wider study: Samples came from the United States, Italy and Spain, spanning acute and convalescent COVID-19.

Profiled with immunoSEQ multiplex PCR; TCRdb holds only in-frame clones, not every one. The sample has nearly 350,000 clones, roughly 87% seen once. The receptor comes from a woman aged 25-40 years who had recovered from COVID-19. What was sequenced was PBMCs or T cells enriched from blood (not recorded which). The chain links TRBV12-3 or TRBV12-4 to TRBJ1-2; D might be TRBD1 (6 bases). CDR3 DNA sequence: TGTGCCAGCAGTAGACAGGTCTATGGCTACACCTTC. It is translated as CASSRQVYGYTF.